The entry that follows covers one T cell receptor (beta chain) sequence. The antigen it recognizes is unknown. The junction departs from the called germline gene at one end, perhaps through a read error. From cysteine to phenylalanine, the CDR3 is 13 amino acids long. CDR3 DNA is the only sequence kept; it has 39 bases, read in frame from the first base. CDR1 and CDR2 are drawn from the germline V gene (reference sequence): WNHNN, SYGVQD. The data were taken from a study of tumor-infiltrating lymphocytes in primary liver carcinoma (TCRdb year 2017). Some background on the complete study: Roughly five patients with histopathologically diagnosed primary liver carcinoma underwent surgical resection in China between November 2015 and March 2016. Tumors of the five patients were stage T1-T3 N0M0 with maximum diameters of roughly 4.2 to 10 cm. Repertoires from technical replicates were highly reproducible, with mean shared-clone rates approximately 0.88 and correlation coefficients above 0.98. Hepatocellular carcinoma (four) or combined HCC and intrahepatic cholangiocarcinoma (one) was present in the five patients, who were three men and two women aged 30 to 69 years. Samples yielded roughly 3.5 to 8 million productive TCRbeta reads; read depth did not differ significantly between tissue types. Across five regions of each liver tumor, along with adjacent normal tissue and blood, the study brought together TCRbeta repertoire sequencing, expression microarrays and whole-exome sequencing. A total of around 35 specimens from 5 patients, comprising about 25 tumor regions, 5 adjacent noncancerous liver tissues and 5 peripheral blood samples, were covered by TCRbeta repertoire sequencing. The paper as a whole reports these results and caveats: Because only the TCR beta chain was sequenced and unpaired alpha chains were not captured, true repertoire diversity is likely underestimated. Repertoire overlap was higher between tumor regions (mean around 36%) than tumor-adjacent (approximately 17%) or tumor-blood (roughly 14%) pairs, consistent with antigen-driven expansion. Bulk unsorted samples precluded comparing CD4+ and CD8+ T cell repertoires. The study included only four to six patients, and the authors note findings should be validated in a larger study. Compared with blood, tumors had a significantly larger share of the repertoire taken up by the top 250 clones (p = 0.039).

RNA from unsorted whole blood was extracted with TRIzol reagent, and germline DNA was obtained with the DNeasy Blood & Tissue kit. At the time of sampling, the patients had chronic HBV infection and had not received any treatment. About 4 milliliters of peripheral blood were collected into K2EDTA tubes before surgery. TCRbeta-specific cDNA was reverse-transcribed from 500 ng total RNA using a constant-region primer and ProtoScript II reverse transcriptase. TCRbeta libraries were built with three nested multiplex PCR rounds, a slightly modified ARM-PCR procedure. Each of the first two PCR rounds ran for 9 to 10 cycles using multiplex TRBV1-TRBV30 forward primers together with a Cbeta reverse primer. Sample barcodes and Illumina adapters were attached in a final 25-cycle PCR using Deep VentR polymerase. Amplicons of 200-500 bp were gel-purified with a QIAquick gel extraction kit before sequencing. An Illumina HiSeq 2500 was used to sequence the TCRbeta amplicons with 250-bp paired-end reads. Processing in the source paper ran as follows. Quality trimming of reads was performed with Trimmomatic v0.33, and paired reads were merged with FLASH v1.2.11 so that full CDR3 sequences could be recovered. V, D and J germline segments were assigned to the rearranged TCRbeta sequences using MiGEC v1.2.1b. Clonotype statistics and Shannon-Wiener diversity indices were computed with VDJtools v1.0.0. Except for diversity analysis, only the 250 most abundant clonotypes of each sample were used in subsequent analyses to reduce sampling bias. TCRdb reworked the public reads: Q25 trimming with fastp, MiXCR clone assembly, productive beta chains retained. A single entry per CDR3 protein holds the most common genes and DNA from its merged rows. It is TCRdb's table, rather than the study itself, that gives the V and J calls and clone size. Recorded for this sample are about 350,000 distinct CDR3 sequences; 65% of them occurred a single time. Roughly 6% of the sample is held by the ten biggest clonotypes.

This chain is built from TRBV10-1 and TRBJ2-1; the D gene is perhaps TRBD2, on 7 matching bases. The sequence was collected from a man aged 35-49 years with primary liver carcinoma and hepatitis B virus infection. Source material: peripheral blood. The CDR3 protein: CAGSGGGGNEQFF. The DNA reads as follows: TGCGCCGGCAGTGGAGGGGGAGGGAATGAGCAGTTCTTC.